This T cell receptor (beta chain) was documented in a study of T cell changes during pregnancy in multiple sclerosis. Sequencing used immunoSEQ multiplex PCR; TCRdb keeps in-frame clones, though not all of them. The data show 84,000 or so clones, over 90% seen once. CDR3 length equals 16 residues. Germline values: CDR1 LGHNA, CDR2 YSLEER. V dropped 1 base and J dropped 3 bases, with 14 bases sitting between them. The sequence derives from a female donor with multiple sclerosis, enrolled in a pregnancy study. The source material was peripheral blood, sampled in the third trimester of pregnancy. The chain has TRBV4-3 and TRBJ2-3; TRBD2 is a possible D gene (5 bases). CDR3 nucleotide sequence: TGCGCCAGCAGCCAAGCTACGGGAATCGGAACAGATACGCAGTATTTT. Protein: CASSQATGIGTDTQYF.